This T cell receptor beta chain was profiled in a study of tissue T cells after allogeneic stem cell transplantation. From germline, CDR1 is SGHDT and CDR2 FRDEAV. The CDR3 loop spans 14 amino acids. J lost 3 bases, V lost 4 bases, and 2 bases had no gene match. The assay was immunoSEQ multiplex PCR, and TCRdb's table has in-frame clones only and misses some. The sample has more than 45,000 clones, about three quarters seen once. Remarks on this clone: Mouse germline and gene names are used. The read ends 1 residue before the CDR3 terminus; that terminus is restored from the germline J gene.

Sequenced sample: sorted cells pooled from one or two spleens. V usage is TRBV14 and J usage is TRBJ2-1; 9 bases line up with TRBD1. The clonotype was recovered from a pool of C57BL/6 mice in good health. The CDR3 DNA, read in part, is TGTGCCAGCAGTCCGGGACAGGGCTATGCTGAGCAGTTC. It yields the protein CASSPGQGYAEQF. The CDR3 in full is CASSPGQGYAEQFF.